This T cell receptor beta chain comes out of a study of blood T cells in healthy people across ages. This clonotype was detected only a few times. PCR was performed a second time for about 7 to 12 cycles using a sample-barcoded 5' primer and a J-beta primer mix. TCRdb reprocessed the 5' RACE reads with MiXCR, giving one entry per CDR3 protein. Among about 800,000 distinct CDR3 sequences listed, around half were seen once. Specimen: blood. This TCR was sampled from a man aged 80 or over in good health.

CDR3 nucleotides: TGCAGCGTCTCAACGGGACGGGCTGAAGCTTTCTTT. Translated, it gives CSVSTGRAEAFF. The V gene is TRBV29-1, the J gene TRBJ1-1, with D possibly TRBD1 on 5 matching bases. V lost 6 bases and J 6 bases, leaving 14 bases between the germline ends. The length of the CDR3 is 12 residues. In germline, CDR1 is SQVTM, CDR2 ANQGSEA.